A selection of T cell receptor beta chains follows, all from one sample in a study of blood T cells in healthy people across ages. TCRdb reanalysed the 5' RACE reads using MiXCR and keeps one entry per CDR3 protein. The table lists about 570,000 distinct CDR3 sequences, over 25% of them singletons. These data were also filed under a second study, of T cells of mothers and their children.

Sequencing used blood. These receptors all stem from a boy aged 2 to 10 in good health. CDR3s include the opening cysteine and the closing phenylalanine or tryptophan. The D gene is left open where the match is weak. Not all rows give a size; the values are once, few, many and, for expanded clones, a class.

CASSLERREGNIGELFF,TGTGCCAGCAGCTTAGAACGGCGGGAGGGGAACATCGGGGAGCTGTTTTTT,TRBV11-3,NA,TRBD2,TRBJ2-2
CSEVSGDTGANVLTF,TGCAGTGAAGTTTCAGGGGATACTGGGGCCAACGTCCTGACTTTC,TRBV29-1,NA,NA,TRBJ2-6
CSASTSGHYNEQFF,TGCAGTGCTAGCACTAGCGGGCACTACAATGAGCAGTTCTTC,TRBV20-1,NA,TRBD2,TRBJ2-1
CASSEPLDSLGSEQFF,TGCGCCAGCAGTGAACCCCTGGACAGCCTGGGATCTGAGCAGTTCTTC,TRBV10-2,NA,NA,TRBJ2-1
CAGSLGWRGETQYF,TGTGCCGGCAGCTTAGGTTGGCGGGGAGAGACCCAGTACTTC,TRBV7-2,NA,NA,TRBJ2-5
CASSLEGRWGDRAETQYF,TGTGCCAGCAGCTTAGAAGGTCGATGGGGTGACAGGGCAGAGACCCAGTACTTC,TRBV13,NA,TRBD1,TRBJ2-5
CASSATDTGHGTGELSF,TGTGCCAGCAGCGCGACAGACACGGGGCACGGCACCGGGGAGCTGTCTTTT,TRBV7-3,few,NA,TRBJ2-2
CASSDPQRNTGELFF,TGTGCCAGCAGCGACCCACAGAGGAACACCGGGGAGCTGTTTTTT,TRBV7-9,few,NA,TRBJ2-2
CASSRGTGGVDGYTF,TGTGCCAGCAGCCGAGGGACAGGGGGTGTGGATGGCTACACCTTC,TRBV5-4,few,TRBD1,TRBJ1-2
CASSLQSHRDVNSPLHF,TGTGCCAGCAGCCTCCAAAGCCACCGGGACGTAAATTCACCCCTCCACTTT,TRBV3-1,few,NA,TRBJ1-6
CASSIGPLAKNIQYF,TGTGCCAGCAGCATCGGGCCCCTAGCCAAAAACATTCAGTACTTC,TRBV11-2,NA,NA,TRBJ2-4
CSVESGDNEQFF,TGCAGCGTTGAAAGCGGAGACAATGAGCAGTTCTTC,TRBV29-1,NA,NA,TRBJ2-1
CASSFGGGAFNEQFF,TGTGCCAGCAGCTTTGGCGGGGGGGCGTTCAATGAGCAGTTCTTC,TRBV5-4,NA,TRBD2,TRBJ2-1
CAREGPDTQYF,TGTGCCCGCGAAGGGCCAGATACGCAGTATTTT,TRBV30,NA,NA,TRBJ2-3
CASSFGTSKDEQFF,TGTGCCAGCAGCTTTGGGACTAGCAAAGATGAGCAGTTCTTC,TRBV7-9,few,TRBD2,TRBJ2-1
CASSPRDRGRETQYF,TGTGCTAGCAGCCCTCGGGACAGGGGGAGAGAGACCCAGTACTTC,TRBV7-9,NA,TRBD1,TRBJ2-5
CASSPRSKNIQYF,TGTGCCAGCAGCCCGCGGAGCAAAAACATTCAGTACTTC,TRBV14,few,NA,TRBJ2-4
CASSGGGRAFF,TGTGCCAGCAGTGGGGGGGGAAGGGCTTTCTTT,TRBV27,NA,NA,TRBJ1-1
CASSGQGSGTSGLSYEQYF,TGTGCCAGCAGCGGTCAGGGTTCCGGGACTAGCGGGCTCTCCTACGAGCAGTACTTC,TRBV9,NA,TRBD2,TRBJ2-7
CASSSQAGPSYEQYF,TGTGCCAGCAGCTCTCAAGCGGGCCCATCCTACGAGCAGTACTTC,TRBV7-2,NA,NA,TRBJ2-7
CASSLGGQVYGQYF,TGTGCCAGCAGCTTAGGGGGACAGGTCTACGGGCAGTACTTC,TRBV7-9,few,TRBD1,TRBJ2-5
CASSVSDGYTF,TGTGCCAGCAGTGTCTCAGATGGCTACACCTTC,TRBV6-6,few,NA,TRBJ1-2
CASRQQGATEAFF,TGTGCCAGCAGACAACAGGGTGCCACTGAAGCTTTCTTT,TRBV28,few,NA,TRBJ1-1
CASSQDSGAPGTETKLAKNIQYF,TGTGCCAGCAGCCAAGATTCGGGCGCCCCCGGGACGGAAACTAAGCTAGCCAAAAACATTCAGTACTTC,TRBV3-1,few,NA,TRBJ2-4
CSASSTSGWQETQYF,TGCAGTGCTAGCTCGACTAGCGGGTGGCAAGAGACCCAGTACTTC,TRBV20-1,NA,TRBD2,TRBJ2-5
CSASDSISYEQYF,TGCAGTGCTTCGGACTCCATCTCCTACGAGCAGTACTTC,TRBV20-1,NA,NA,TRBJ2-7
CASSQDPQGRYEQYF,TGTGCCAGCAGCCAAGATCCCCAGGGTAGGTACGAGCAGTACTTC,TRBV3-1,NA,NA,TRBJ2-7
CSAFGQGARYSNQPQHF,TGCAGTGCTTTTGGACAGGGGGCCAGGTATAGCAATCAGCCCCAGCATTTT,TRBV20-1,NA,TRBD1,TRBJ1-5
CASSQGTAASYEQYF,TGCGCCAGCAGCCAAGGTACGGCAGCCTCCTACGAGCAGTACTTC,TRBV4-3,NA,NA,TRBJ2-7
CASSEGQGVKFF,TGCGCCAGCAGTGAGGGACAGGGGGTTAAGTTCTTC,TRBV10-1,NA,TRBD1,TRBJ2-5
CASSGRLAGSLVDEQFF,TGTGCCAGCAGCGGTCGACTAGCGGGAAGTCTCGTCGATGAGCAGTTCTTC,TRBV7-8,NA,TRBD2,TRBJ2-1
CASSPLKGEQFF,TGTGCCAGCAGTCCCCTTAAGGGTGAGCAGTTCTTC,TRBV9,NA,NA,TRBJ2-1
CASGTGVRETQYF,TGCGCCAGCGGGACAGGGGTGAGGGAGACCCAGTACTTC,TRBV4-3,NA,TRBD1,TRBJ2-5
CSVPESTEAFF,TGCAGCGTCCCCGAGAGCACTGAAGCTTTCTTT,TRBV29-1,few,NA,TRBJ1-1
CSHYGRAEVDEQFF,TGCAGCCATTACGGGAGGGCCGAGGTAGATGAGCAGTTCTTC,TRBV29-1,few,TRBD2,TRBJ2-1
CASSFWTTQRNEQFF,TGTGCCAGCAGCTTCTGGACAACTCAGCGCAATGAGCAGTTCTTC,TRBV7-8,few,NA,TRBJ2-1
CATSRSAEAYEQYF,TGTGCCACCAGCCGCTCAGCGGAGGCCTACGAGCAGTACTTC,TRBV15,few,NA,TRBJ2-7
CASSLKGWNGYTF,TGTGCCAGCAGTTTAAAGGGGTGGAATGGCTACACCTTC,TRBV27,NA,NA,TRBJ1-2
CASSLDVGRLFF,TGTGCCAGCAGCTTAGACGTCGGAAGGCTGTTTTTT,TRBV11-2,NA,NA,TRBJ1-4
CSAEGGLAEDNEQFF,TGCAGCGCCGAGGGGGGACTAGCGGAAGACAATGAGCAGTTCTTC,TRBV29-1,NA,TRBD2,TRBJ2-1
CSAVGGGQFGEQYF,TGCAGTGCCGTAGGGGGCGGCCAATTCGGCGAGCAGTACTTC,TRBV20-1,few,TRBD1,TRBJ2-7
CASSGQRLSSGGANVLTF,TGTGCCAGCAGCGGACAGCGTCTCAGTTCTGGTGGGGCCAACGTCCTGACTTTC,TRBV7-6,NA,NA,TRBJ2-6
CASSSTSRGTQYF,TGTGCCAGCAGCTCTACCTCCAGGGGGACCCAGTACTTC,TRBV7-9,NA,NA,TRBJ2-5
CASSEALGFFTDTQYF,TGTGCCAGCAGTGAAGCGCTGGGGTTTTTCACAGATACGCAGTATTTT,TRBV2,once,NA,TRBJ2-3
CASSPHSGQQGPGYTF,TGTGCCAGCAGCCCACATTCTGGACAGCAGGGTCCGGGCTACACCTTC,TRBV3-1,few,NA,TRBJ1-2
CASSLTDYSNQPQHF,TGTGCCAGCAGCTTAACAGATTATAGCAATCAGCCCCAGCATTTT,TRBV7-8,NA,NA,TRBJ1-5
CASYRARGTGELFF,TGTGCCAGTTACAGGGCCCGAGGCACCGGGGAGCTGTTTTTT,TRBV12-3/TRBV12-4,NA,NA,TRBJ2-2
CACSVDRATDTQYF,NA,TRBV9,few,NA,TRBJ2-3
CAGSQDSGEQYF,TGTGCCGGCAGCCAAGACAGCGGCGAGCAGTACTTC,TRBV3-1,NA,NA,TRBJ2-7
CASSPSGGSGYTF,TGTGCCAGCAGCCCATCCGGGGGGAGTGGCTACACCTTC,TRBV7-2,NA,NA,TRBJ1-2
CASRKEGTPEAFF,TGTGCCAGCAGAAAGGAGGGAACTCCCGAAGCTTTCTTT,TRBV5-5,few,NA,TRBJ1-1
CASSFRGRPPLHF,TGTGCCAGCAGTTTCAGGGGACGCCCTCCCCTCCACTTT,TRBV28,few,NA,TRBJ1-6
CASRALAADSYNEQFF,TGTGCCAGCAGGGCACTAGCGGCTGACTCCTACAATGAGCAGTTCTTC,TRBV12-3/TRBV12-4,few,TRBD2,TRBJ2-1
CASSYSGQGIYNSPLHF,TGTGCCAGCAGTTACTCGGGACAGGGGATCTATAATTCACCCCTCCACTTT,TRBV6-5,NA,TRBD1,TRBJ1-6